Listed here are 19 T cell receptor beta chains from one sample, sequenced in a study of preoperative IRX-2 immunotherapy in early breast cancer. The treatment: preoperative locoregional IRX-2 cytokine immunotherapy. Sequencing was performed with immunoSEQ multiplex PCR; in TCRdb, only in-frame clones are kept and a portion is missing. The sample lists approximately 20,000 clones; about 85% were seen once. The sample here was lymph node tissue, taken after IRX-2 immunotherapy. These receptor sequences come from a human donor with breast cancer.

The gene calls are TRBV18 and TRBJ1-4; weak D call: TRBD1 (5 bases). V lost 0 bases and J 5 bases, leaving 13 bases between the germline ends. The length of the CDR3 is 16 residues. Germline V gene sequence: CDR1 KGHSH, CDR2 LQKENI. The CDR3 DNA sequence: TGTGCCAGCTCACCACCTCCGGGACGAGGGAATGAAAAACTGTTTTTT. Encoded protein: CASSPPPGRGNEKLFF.

This clone was seen only once. The J gene is TRBJ2-7, the V gene TRBV6-8; D is unclear. V shed 6 bases and J shed 6 bases, with 12 bases lying between them. This CDR3 is built from 12 residues. The germline V gene encodes CDR1 MNHGY and CDR2 SAAAGT. The CDR3 sequence: CASSPGRTEQYF. CDR3 nucleotide sequence: TGTGCCAGCAGCCCCGGACGGACCGAGCAGTACTTC.

The V call is TRBV6-8, the J call TRBJ2-1; 7 bases line up with TRBD2. The CDR3 contains 16 residues. The germline V gene has CDR1 MNHGY and CDR2 SAAAGT. V was clipped by 6 bases and J by 5 bases; unmatched bases: 13. This CDR3 reads CASSYIIGTTDNEQFF. The DNA of the CDR3 is TGTGCCAGCAGCTATATAATCGGGACTACCGACAATGAGCAGTTCTTC.

By sample fraction, this clone is medium-sized. This chain joins TRBV11-3 and TRBJ2-1; D might be TRBD1 (5 bases). The CDR3 consists of 14 residues. Germline CDR1 SGHNT, CDR2 YENEEA. Deletions cut 1 base from V and 4 bases from J, with 8 bases between. Written as DNA, the CDR3 is TGTGCCAGCAGCTTAGGAACAGGTTACAATGAGCAGTTCTTC. Protein: CASSLGTGYNEQFF.

This chain joins TRBV6-8 and TRBJ1-4; D call uncertain. Trimming removed 7 bases from V and 7 bases from J, with 16 bases in between. Germline-derived CDR1 and CDR2 are MNHGY and SAAAGT. The CDR3 has 14 residues. CDR3 nucleotide sequence: TGTGCCAGCAACCAGCGACGGACCGGTGAAAAACTGTTTTTT. Translating it yields CASNQRRTGEKLFF.

This clone appeared once. The V and J genes are TRBV11-3 and TRBJ1-6, with TRBD1 as a possible D gene (5 bases). Germline V gives CDR1 SGHNT, CDR2 YENEEA. The length of the CDR3 is 15 residues. V shed 5 bases and J shed 7 bases, with 15 bases lying between them. CDR3 protein: CASSPGPTANSPLHF. The CDR3 nucleotides read TGTGCCAGCAGCCCGGGACCGACCGCCAATTCACCCCTCCACTTT.

CDR3 DNA sequence: TGTGCCAGCAGCTTTCGTCGGGGAGGAGAGACCCAGTACTTC. This codes for CASSFRRGGETQYF. This chain uses TRBV11-3 with TRBJ2-5, with D tentatively TRBD2 (6 bases). The CDR3 loop spans 14 amino acids. The germline CDR1 and CDR2 sequences are SGHNT and YENEEA. Trimming pared 3 bases from V and 4 bases from J, leaving 12 bases between.

The chain combines TRBV19 with TRBJ2-5; 8 bases line up with TRBD2. The germline V gene encodes CDR1 LNHDA and CDR2 SQIVND (reference sequence). The CDR3 sequence is 16 residues long. J was trimmed by 2 bases and V by 3 bases; bases with no gene match: 8. The CDR3 DNA reads TGTGCCAGTAGTATTGGAGCGGGGGCAATTCAAGAGACCCAGTACTTC. The encoded protein is CASSIGAGAIQETQYF.

As concerns this clone: The DNA contains a base that is ambiguous or unread; its residue becomes X. The chain combines TRBV2 with TRBJ1-5, with D unclear. V gave up 4 bases and J gave up 4 bases, with 5 bases separating them. The germline V gene has CDR1 SNHLY and CDR2 FYNNEI. CDR3 size: 12 residues. Here the CDR3 DNA reads TGTGCCAGCAGTGGCAAYAATCAGCCCCAGCATTTT. Protein sequence: CASSGXNQPQHF. The full-length CDR3 reads as CASSGNNQPQHF.

This sequence joins TRBV28 and TRBJ1-1; 8 bases align to TRBD1. Germline CDR1 and CDR2: MDHEN and SYDVKM. The CDR3 totals 14 residues. Trimming removed 6 bases from V and 10 bases from J; junction bases left unmatched: 13. CDR3 region: CASRSRGQTLRAFF. The CDR3 coding sequence is TGTGCCAGCAGGTCCAGGGGGCAAACTCTGCGAGCTTTCTTT.

V usage is TRBV11-3 and J usage is TRBJ2-2; 9 positions agree with TRBD1. The junction had 2 bases not matched to a gene; V was cut back by 5 bases and J by 1 base. In germline, CDR1 is SGHNT, CDR2 YENEEA. The length of the CDR3 is 15 residues. The CDR3 spells CASSRQGVNTGELFF. CDR3 in DNA: TGTGCCAGCAGCAGACAGGGGGTGAACACCGGGGAGCTGTTTTTT.

This clone was observed a single time. The chain recombines TRBV9 with TRBJ2-5; TRBD1 agrees at 9 bases. The CDR3 is 14 amino acids. J gave up 5 bases and V 4 bases, and 6 bases lay outside the gene matches. CDR1 SGDLS and CDR2 YYNGEE come from the germline V gene. CDR3 sequence: CASSQDRGGETQYF. The CDR3 nucleotides are TGTGCCAGCAGCCAGGACAGGGGTGGGGAGACCCAGTACTTC.

The chain is built from TRBV28 and TRBJ2-1; tentative D call: TRBD1 (5 bases). CDR3 size: 17 residues. V was pared by 5 bases and J by 1 base, with 18 bases between. The germline V gene has CDR1 MDHEN and CDR2 SYDVKM. In DNA, the CDR3 is TGTGCCAGCAGTCCGAATCCGTGGGGCTTATCCTACAATGAGCAGTTCTTC. Its protein is CASSPNPWGLSYNEQFF. The full variable domain, in which reference TRBV28 and TRBJ2-1 provide the parts outside the CDR3, is DVKVTQSSRYLVKRTGEKVFLECVQDMDHENMFWYRQDPGLGLRLIYFSYDVKMKEKGDIPEGYSVSREKKERFSLILESASTNQTSMYLCASSPNPWGLSYNEQFFGPGTRLTVL.

A single count supports this clone. The chain uses TRBV18 and TRBJ2-5, with D tentatively TRBD2 (6 bases). Germline V lookup: CDR1 KGHSH, CDR2 LQKENI. The CDR3 consists of 15 residues. Between the trimmed V and J ends, which lost 1 base and 2 bases, there was a span of 11 bases. The CDR3 DNA reads as TGTGCCAGCTCACCACGGGTTAGCGGACAAGAGACCCAGTACTTC. Its protein is CASSPRVSGQETQYF.

This chain connects TRBV28 to TRBJ2-5; D remains unclear. The germline V gene encodes CDR1 MDHEN and CDR2 SYDVKM. Trimming removed 2 bases from V and 4 bases from J, with 11 bases in between. The CDR3 has 14 residues. The CDR3 loop is CASSLLLVGETQYF. The CDR3 nucleotides are TGTGCCAGCAGTTTACTGCTAGTCGGAGAGACCCAGTACTTC.

V is TRBV6-8 and J is TRBJ1-2, with D unclear. Germline values: CDR1 MNHGY, CDR2 SAAAGT. V lost 2 bases and J lost 6, with 13 bases in between. The CDR3 contains 14 residues. For the CDR3, the DNA is TGTGCCAGCAGTTACGAACTCTCCGGGGATGGCTACACCTTC. This translates into CASSYELSGDGYTF.

The chain has TRBV28 and TRBJ1-4; D ambiguous. Looked up from germline, CDR1 is MDHEN and CDR2 is SYDVKM. The CDR3 is 12 amino acids. V dropped 2 bases and J dropped 13 bases, with 11 bases sitting between them. CDR3 region: CASSLVRTPLFF. The CDR3 DNA sequence: TGTGCCAGCAGTTTAGTACGGACCCCACTGTTTTTT.

The rearrangement links TRBV5-1 to TRBJ2-3; the match to TRBD1 covers 7 bases. The V gene end was trimmed by 0 bases and the J gene end by 0 bases; junction bases not matched to a gene: 4. The V gene's germline CDR1 is SGHRS and CDR2 YFSETQ. This CDR3 spans 16 amino acids. The CDR3 reads CASSLGDRPSTDTQYF. CDR3 DNA sequence: TGCGCCAGCAGCTTGGGGGACAGACCCAGCACAGATACGCAGTATTTT.

J is TRBJ2-7 and V is TRBV28, with 10 bases lining up with TRBD1. This CDR3 contains 15 residues. The V gene end was trimmed by 5 bases and the J gene end by 5 bases; junction bases not matched to a gene: 9. Germline loops: CDR1 MDHEN, CDR2 SYDVKM. This CDR3 is CASSTAGTGAHEQYF. The CDR3 bases are TGTGCCAGCAGTACCGCCGGGACAGGGGCCCACGAGCAGTACTTC.